These 20 T cell receptor beta chains share one sample of origin, sequenced in a study of Tregs in tolerant kidney transplant recipients. Only in-frame clones appear in the TCRdb table, and some are missing; sequencing was by immunoSEQ multiplex PCR. The sample carries roughly 120,000 clones, about 90% recorded once. Sequencing used CD4+ T cells from blood. All receptors derive from a human donor in good health.

The chain uses TRBV6-1 and TRBJ1-4, with no clear D. From germline, CDR1 is MNHNS and CDR2 SASEGT. This CDR3 is built from 14 residues. V lost 6 bases to trimming and J lost 7 bases, with 15 bases between them. The CDR3 coding sequence is TGTGCCAGCAGATTCACCGGGAGGAGTGAAAAACTGTTTTTT. Residues: CASRFTGRSEKLFF.

The chain couples TRBV6-5 to TRBJ1-5, with 7 nucleotides matching TRBD1. The CDR3 is made up of 13 amino acids. J gave up 4 bases and V 5 bases, and 2 bases lay outside the gene matches. Germline CDR1 and CDR2: MNHEY and SVGAGI. CDR3 DNA sequence: TGTGCCAGCAGTCAGACAGGGAATCAGCCCCAGCATTTT. This encodes CASSQTGNQPQHF.

The chain is built from TRBV5-4 and TRBJ1-1; D not resolved. Trimming removed 5 bases at V and 0 bases at J, with 14 bases between. The CDR3 covers 15 residues. Looked up from germline, CDR1 is SGHNT and CDR2 is YYREEE (reference sequence). The CDR3 here is CASSRDLDMNTEAFF. The CDR3 bases are TGTGCCAGCAGTCGGGATTTGGATATGAACACTGAAGCTTTCTTT. Combining the CDR3 with reference TRBV5-4 and TRBJ1-1 gives the whole variable domain ETGVTQSPTHLIKTRGQQVTLRCSSQSGHNTVSWYQQALGQGPQFIFQYYREEENGRGNFPPRFSGLQFPNYSSELNVNALELDDSALYLCASSRDLDMNTEAFFGQGTRLTVV.

The V call is TRBV20-1, the J call TRBJ2-7, with a tentative D call TRBD2 (5 bases). Per the germline V gene, CDR1 is DFQATT and CDR2 is SNEGSKA (reference sequence). The CDR3 covers 11 residues. V was clipped by 7 bases and J by 0 bases, with 7 bases between them. CDR3 in DNA: TGCAGTGGGGAGTACTCCTACGAGCAGTACTTC. Amino acids: CSGEYSYEQYF.

This chain connects TRBV5-1 to TRBJ1-2; D unclear. Trimming cost V 0 bases and J 3 bases, with 12 bases left between them. Germline CDR1 SGHRS, CDR2 YFSETQ. This CDR3 comprises 15 residues. CDR3 sequence (DNA): TGCGCCAGCAGCTTGGATCTAACGGAGTACTATGGCTACACCTTC. Protein sequence: CASSLDLTEYYGYTF.

About this clone: Distinct nucleotide sequences in the sample also encode this CDR3. The rearrangement joins TRBV7-3 to TRBJ2-2; 8 bases map to TRBD1. Germline CDR1 SGHTA, CDR2 FQGTGA. The CDR3 has 15 amino acids. J was trimmed by 5 bases and V by 6 bases; bases with no gene match: 8. The CDR3 spells CASSLGQGRTGELFF. The CDR3 DNA reads TGTGCCAGCAGTTTAGGACAGGGACGGACCGGGGAGCTGTTTTTT.

This chain connects TRBV12-5 to TRBJ2-1; 8 bases match TRBD2. Trimming took 3 bases from V and 12 from J; bases not matched to a gene: 10. This CDR3 contains 14 residues. Germline values: CDR1 LGHNT, CDR2 FRNRAP. The DNA for the CDR3 is TGTGCTAGTGGTTTCCTTCCGGGGGGGCCCTCGCAGTTCTTC. It yields the protein CASGFLPGGPSQFF.

This clone has a handful of counts. V is TRBV19 and J is TRBJ1-5; TRBD1 is a possible D gene (5 bases). This CDR3 spans 12 amino acids. Trimming took 9 bases from V and 4 from J, leaving 10 bases between them. Germline CDR1 is LNHDA and CDR2 is SQIVND (reference sequence). CDR3 nucleotide sequence: TGTGCCAGCCGGGACCGAAATCAGCCCCAGCATTTT. Encoded protein: CASRDRNQPQHF.

The V and J genes are TRBV6-5 and TRBJ2-2; D is perhaps TRBD1 (6 bases). Germline V CDR1 and CDR2: MNHEY, SVGAGI. V was cut by 2 bases and J by 3 bases, with 10 bases left in between. This CDR3 comprises 15 residues. The CDR3 here is CASSYGQGYTGELFF. CDR3 DNA sequence: TGTGCCAGCAGTTACGGTCAGGGGTACACCGGGGAGCTGTTTTTT.

Here the CDR3 reads CAGGQGRETQYF. CDR3 DNA: TGTGCTGGGGGACAGGGGCGAGAGACCCAGTACTTC. The chain links TRBV7-9 to TRBJ2-5; 10 bases are shared with TRBD1. The CDR3 covers 12 residues. Germline assignment: CDR1 SEHNR and CDR2 FQNEAQ (reference sequence).

This clone was observed a handful of times. This sequence joins TRBV19 and TRBJ1-1; a weak D match, TRBD1 (5 bases). Germline lookup yields CDR1 LNHDA and CDR2 SQIVND (reference sequence). This CDR3 spans 14 amino acids. Between the trimmed V and J ends, which lost 5 bases and 6 bases, there was a span of 16 bases. CDR3 coding DNA: TGTGCCAGTAGTTCCGGGACGGTGGTGCCTGAAGCTTTCTTT. Translation gives CASSSGTVVPEAFF.

The gene calls are TRBV5-1 and TRBJ2-7, with D uncertain. Germline V lookup: CDR1 SGHRS, CDR2 YFSETQ. Trimming shortened V by 4 bases and J by 4 bases, and 12 bases separated the two germline ends. There are 13 residues in the CDR3. CDR3 protein: CASSHYGLYEQYF. Written as DNA, the CDR3 is TGCGCCAGCAGCCATTACGGGCTTTACGAGCAGTACTTC.

The rearrangement links TRBV2 to TRBJ2-6; 9 nucleotides agree with TRBD1. J gave up 2 bases and V 4 bases, and 6 bases lay outside the gene matches. The length of the CDR3 is 17 residues. The germline V gene has CDR1 SNHLY and CDR2 FYNNEI. The CDR3 bases are TGTGCCAGCAGTGTACAGGGGGCGACAACTGGGGCCAACGTCCTGACTTTC. Encoded protein: CASSVQGATTGANVLTF.

The chain employs TRBV30 and TRBJ1-1; D may be TRBD1 (5 bases). The germline V gene has CDR1 GTSNPN and CDR2 SVGIG (reference sequence). The CDR3 extends over 14 amino acids. V lost 0 bases to trimming and J lost 0 bases, with 8 bases between them. The CDR3 sequence: CAWSVQVMNTEAFF. CDR3 nucleotide sequence: TGTGCCTGGAGTGTACAGGTTATGAACACTGAAGCTTTCTTT.

CDR3 amino acids: CASSVGPGVYNEQFF. The CDR3 DNA sequence: TGTGCCAGCAGCGTAGGGCCAGGGGTGTACAATGAGCAGTTCTTC. The chain links TRBV9 to TRBJ2-1; D is perhaps TRBD1 (6 bases). CDR3 length: 15 residues. Trimming cost V 0 bases and J 4 bases, with 11 bases left between them. Germline V gene data show CDR1 as SGDLS and CDR2 as YYNGEE.

This chain connects TRBV5-5 to TRBJ2-7, with no clear D. CDR3 size: 12 residues. Trimming cost V 0 bases and J 7 bases, with 8 bases left between them. Germline V gene lookup returns CDR1 SGHKS and CDR2 YYEKEE (reference sequence). The CDR3 sequence is CASSLGPLEQYF. The CDR3 region has the DNA TGTGCCAGCAGCTTGGGGCCTTTGGAGCAGTACTTC.

The chain is built from TRBV11-2 and TRBJ1-3; D is uncertain. The CDR3 has 13 amino acids. Germline lookup yields CDR1 SGHAT and CDR2 FQNNGV. V lost 3 bases, J lost 3 bases, and 6 bases lay in between. CDR3 region: CASSFPGGNTIYF. The CDR3 DNA follows: TGTGCCAGCAGCTTTCCGGGTGGAAACACCATATATTTT.

The chain joins TRBV27 to TRBJ2-3; D call uncertain. The ends were cut back, 2 bases at V and 7 bases at J, with 10 bases in the middle. The CDR3 has 13 amino acids. Germline V gene lookup returns CDR1 MNHEY and CDR2 SMNVEV (reference sequence). As DNA, the CDR3 is TGTGCCAGCAGTTTACCGGCCGGCAATACGCAGTATTTT. This encodes CASSLPAGNTQYF.

CDR3 coding DNA: TGCGCCAGCAGCGGCCTCAGGGGGGTGAACACCGGGGAGCTGTTTTTT. Translating gives CASSGLRGVNTGELFF. The chain employs TRBV5-1 and TRBJ2-2; D is possibly TRBD1 (7 bases). Germline-derived CDR1 and CDR2 are SGHRS and YFSETQ. The V gene lost 4 bases and the J gene lost 1 base, with 14 bases spanning the gap. The CDR3 is made up of 16 amino acids.

Points on this clone: Other DNA sequences within the sample encode an identical CDR3. The chain uses TRBV5-1 and TRBJ2-3; 8 nucleotides line up with TRBD2. Germline lookup yields CDR1 SGHRS and CDR2 YFSETQ. This CDR3 contains 14 residues. The ends lost 0 bases at V and 5 bases at J; junction bases unmatched: 2. The CDR3 loop reads CASSLGREGDTQYF. Written as DNA, the CDR3 is TGCGCCAGCAGCTTGGGCCGGGAGGGAGATACGCAGTATTTT.